The 13 T cell receptor beta chains below come from one sample, sequenced in a study of multiple sclerosis patients with progressive multifocal leukoencephalopathy. The time point is: time of PML onset. Some clones are missing from TCRdb's copy, which holds only in-frame ones; the method was immunoSEQ multiplex PCR. The repertoire has roughly 32,000 clones, about 87% of them found once; the top ten carry approximately 5.2%. Source: PBMCs, taken from a patient treated with natalizumab. The receptors stem from a woman aged 40 to 49 with progressive multifocal leukoencephalopathy.

The CDR3: CASSFFSRAGDLNTEAFF. CDR3 nucleotides: TGTGCCAGCAGTTTTTTTTCCCGGGCAGGGGATTTGAACACTGAAGCTTTCTTT. The V call is TRBV28, the J call TRBJ1-1, with TRBD1 as a possible D gene (6 bases). This CDR3 has 18 residues. Germline CDR1 reads MDHEN; CDR2 reads SYDVKM. V lost 3 bases and J lost 0, with 20 bases in between.

The V call is TRBV10-3, the J call TRBJ2-2, with no clear D. V was pared by 0 bases and J by 1 base, with 12 bases between. The CDR3 is 17 amino acids. Germline CDR1 ENHRY, CDR2 SYGVKD. The CDR3 is CAISESPLLMNTGELFF. The CDR3 nucleotides are TGTGCCATCAGTGAGTCGCCCCTCTTGATGAACACCGGGGAGCTGTTTTTT.

The chain has TRBV11-2 and TRBJ2-7, with D tentatively TRBD1 (6 bases). CDR1 is SGHAT and CDR2 is FQNNGV in the germline V gene. This CDR3 spans 13 amino acids. V lost 8 bases to trimming and J lost 5 bases, with 16 bases between them. CDR3 sequence (DNA): TGTGCCAGCCGTACAGGGACCCCAAACGAGCAGTACTTC. Residues: CASRTGTPNEQYF.

This chain joins TRBV12-5 and TRBJ2-7; D not resolved. The CDR3 contains 17 residues. Germline-derived CDR1 and CDR2 are LGHNT and FRNRAP. V was cut by 1 base and J by 2 bases, with 18 bases left in between. CDR3 in amino acids: CASGLAPSNEGPYEQYF. As DNA, the CDR3 is TGTGCTAGTGGTTTGGCACCAAGCAATGAAGGACCCTACGAGCAGTACTTC. The full variable domain, rest sourced from reference TRBV12-5 and TRBJ2-7, is DARVTQTPRHKVTEMGQEVTMRCQPILGHNTVFWYRQTMMQGLELLAYFRNRAPLDDSGMPKDRFSAEMPDATLATLKIQPSEPRDSAVYFCASGLAPSNEGPYEQYFGPGTRLTVT.

The chain recombines TRBV5-4 with TRBJ1-6, with D hard to call. Germline CDR1 is SGHNT and CDR2 is YYREEE (reference sequence). The V end lost 2 bases, the J end lost 5 bases, and 8 bases lay between the germline ends. CDR3 size: 14 residues. As DNA, the CDR3 is TGTGCCAGCAGCTTTTGGGGTCATAATTCACCCCTCCACTTT. The encoded protein is CASSFWGHNSPLHF.

The rearrangement uses TRBV19 and TRBJ1-5; no definite D call. CDR1 is LNHDA and CDR2 is SQIVND in the germline V gene (reference sequence). The CDR3 extends over 14 amino acids. V lost 0 bases and J lost 5, with 8 bases in between. CDR3 coding DNA: TGTGCCAGTAGTATAGATCGGGTTGATCAGCCCCAGCATTTT. Residues: CASSIDRVDQPQHF.

This chain connects TRBV4-3 to TRBJ1-2; 9 bases map to TRBD1. The CDR3 runs 15 residues. CDR1 is LGHNA and CDR2 is YSLEER in the germline V gene. V trimming: 0 bases; J trimming: 7 bases; junction bases outside the gene matches: 6. The CDR3 region is CASSQEGQGLSGYTF. In DNA, the CDR3 is TGCGCCAGCAGCCAAGAGGGACAGGGCCTATCTGGCTACACCTTC.

V usage is TRBV27 and J usage is TRBJ1-2; TRBD1 aligns across 8 bases. CDR3 length equals 13 residues. V trimming: 3 bases; J trimming: 4 bases; junction bases outside the gene matches: 1. Germline assignment: CDR1 MNHEY and CDR2 SMNVEV (reference sequence). The CDR3 nucleotides read TGTGCCAGCAGTTTGACAGGGGCCTATGGCTACACCTTC. Protein product: CASSLTGAYGYTF.

In its sample, this clone was seen a few times. The J gene is TRBJ1-4, the V gene TRBV21-1; the table gives TRBD1 as D, unverified against the DNA. TRBV21-1 corresponds to a pseudogene. The CDR3 covers 14 residues. The CDR3 loop reads CASSRTSKVEKLFF. DNA for the CDR3: TGTGCCAGCAGCAGGACATCTAAAGTCGAAAAACTGTTTTTT.

This clone was seen only once. The chain joins TRBV11-2 to TRBJ2-2; a possible D gene is TRBD1 (6 bases). The germline V and J ends were trimmed by 3 bases and 3 bases, with 11 bases remaining between them. The CDR3 runs to 15 residues. Germline V gene sequence: CDR1 SGHAT, CDR2 FQNNGV. The CDR3 protein is CASSFVRGYTGELFF. DNA for the CDR3: TGTGCCAGCAGCTTCGTCAGGGGCTACACCGGGGAGCTGTTTTTT.

This rearrangement joins TRBV7-2 to TRBJ2-1; tentatively, D is TRBD1 (6 bases). Germline values: CDR1 SGHTA, CDR2 FQGNSA. This CDR3 has 15 amino acids. V dropped 5 bases and J dropped 1 base, with 12 bases sitting between them. The chain's CDR3 is CASSPDSYSYNEQFF. CDR3 sequence (DNA): TGTGCCAGCAGCCCGGACAGTTATTCCTACAATGAGCAGTTCTTC. Full variable domain (missing parts from reference TRBV7-2 and TRBJ2-1): GAGVSQSPSNKVTEKGKDVELRCDPISGHTALYWYRQSLGQGLEFLIYFQGNSAPDKSGLPSDRFSAERTGGSVSTLTIQRTQQEDSAVYLCASSPDSYSYNEQFFGPGTRLTVL.

This sequence joins TRBV21-1 and TRBJ2-7; no check of the table's D call, TRBD1, against the DNA was made. TRBV21-1 is shown as a pseudogene. The CDR3 runs to 15 residues. CDR3 DNA: TGTGCCAGCAGCAAATTGACGACAGGGGAGTACGAGCAGTACTTC. Translated: CASSKLTTGEYEQYF.

V gene TRBV7-7 combines with J gene TRBJ2-7; perhaps TRBD1 as D (6 bases). V lost 1 base, J lost 3 bases, and 7 bases lay in between. Germline CDR1 SSHAT, CDR2 FNYEAQ (reference sequence). The CDR3 runs to 13 residues. In DNA, the CDR3 is TGTGCCAGCAGCTTAGGGGACAACTACGAGCAGTACTTC. This sequence encodes CASSLGDNYEQYF.